This TCR beta chain was profiled in a study of cytomegalovirus exposure and HLA in healthy donors. Germline values: CDR1 SGHAT, CDR2 FQNNGV. The CDR3 runs 12 residues. Deletions cut 5 bases from V and 6 bases from J, with 11 bases between. This clone was counted between two and nine times. Its target is unknown. Profiled with immunoSEQ multiplex PCR; TCRdb holds only in-frame clones, not every one. The sample has 150,000 to 200,000 clones, about 80% seen once. Study observations and caveats: According to a subsequent analysis, TCR clusters identified in the first cohort showed a tendency to co-occur across the roughly 120 validation repertoires. Investigators reported more than 150 TCR beta chains as tied to cytomegalovirus.

The chain links TRBV11-2 to TRBJ2-7; no definite D call. Sequenced material: PBMCs. The receptor comes from a woman under 30 in good health and CMV-seropositive. This CDR3 reads CASSLTASEQYF. DNA for the CDR3: TGTGCCAGCAGCCTCACAGCCTCCGAGCAGTACTTC.